This TCR beta chain emerged from a study of technical replicates of blood from a few donors. Clones were read by immunoSEQ multiplex PCR, and TCRdb kept only the in-frame ones, dropping some. The profile shows about 83,000 clones, 85% to 95% of them singletons. This clone has only one observation. CDR3 size: 16 residues. V lost 1 base, J lost 2 bases, and 14 bases lay in between. CDR1 and CDR2 from the germline V gene are LNHDA and SQIVND (reference sequence). The source of this sequence is a human donor in good health. V usage is TRBV19 and J usage is TRBJ1-2, with D possibly being TRBD1 (5 bases). The source material was T cells isolated from PBMCs. CDR3 protein: CASSIGRDWTNYGYTF. Here the CDR3 DNA reads TGTGCCAGTAGTATAGGTCGGGACTGGACGAACTATGGCTACACCTTC.